Listed below are T cell receptor beta chains from one sample, sequenced in a study of CD8+ T cells in alopecia areata. Sequencing was performed with immunoSEQ multiplex PCR; in TCRdb, only in-frame clones are kept and a portion is missing. The sample has over 100,000 clones; 50% to 55% are singletons. The source material was CD4+ T cells sorted from blood, sampled at week 4, from a patient treated with tofacitinib. The receptors originated from a human donor with alopecia areata. Both conserved end residues are part of each CDR3. D genes are given only for firm matches. The size of a clone is reported for some rows only, either as once, few or many, or as a class for expanded clones.

CDR3aa	CDR3nt	d_gene	abundance	v_gene	j_gene
CSVGTDRASYGYTF	TGCAGCGTTGGGACTGACAGGGCGAGCTATGGCTACACCTTC	TRBD1	few	TRBV29-1	TRBJ1-2
CASSFEGRHDTQYF	TGCGCCAGCAGCTTTGAAGGGAGACACGATACGCAGTATTTT	NA	NA	TRBV5-1	TRBJ2-3
CASSQEAGRGTDTQYF	TGCGCCAGCAGCCAAGAAGCGGGGCGGGGCACAGATACGCAGTATTTT	TRBD2	NA	TRBV4-1	TRBJ2-3
CASSRNPGGQGPQHF	TGCGCCAGCAGCCGAAACCCCGGGGGGCAAGGACCCCAGCATTTT	NA	NA	TRBV5-1	TRBJ1-5
CASNSARPYGYTF	TGTGCCAGCAACTCGGCCAGGCCCTATGGCTACACCTTC	NA	NA	TRBV27	TRBJ1-2
CASRKGVGYGYTF	TGTGCCAGCAGAAAAGGAGTGGGGTATGGCTACACCTTC	NA	NA	TRBV11-2	TRBJ1-2
CANSAAPPQETQYF	TGTGCCAACTCCGCAGCCCCCCCCCAAGAGACCCAGTACTTC	NA	NA	TRBV25-1	TRBJ2-5
CASSFNNSPLHF	TGTGCCAGCAGCTTTAATAATTCACCCCTCCACTTT	NA	NA	TRBV6-5	TRBJ1-6
CASSLEPGWNEKLFF	TGCGCCAGCAGCTTGGAGCCGGGTTGGAATGAAAAACTGTTTTTT	NA	NA	TRBV5-1	TRBJ1-4
CASSQERFSYEQYF	TGTGCCAGCAGCCAAGAGAGATTCTCCTACGAGCAGTACTTC	NA	NA	TRBV14	TRBJ2-7
CASRQGGDEQYF	TGTGCCAGCAGGCAGGGAGGAGACGAGCAGTACTTC	NA	few	TRBV2	TRBJ2-7
CASSAGGPLAGNTIYF	TGTGCCAGCAGCGCAGGCGGGCCCCTCGCTGGAAACACCATATATTTT	NA	NA	TRBV9	TRBJ1-3
CASSWGEASTDTQYF	TGTGCCAGCAGCTGGGGCGAAGCTAGCACAGATACGCAGTATTTT	NA	NA	TRBV9	TRBJ2-3
CSVRRGGGSSYNEQFF	TGCAGCGTGAGACGCGGGGGGGGGAGCTCCTACAATGAGCAGTTCTTC	TRBD2	NA	TRBV29-1	TRBJ2-1
CASSPRGGATGELFF	TGTGCCAGCAGCCCACGAGGAGGGGCTACCGGGGAGCTGTTTTTT	NA	NA	TRBV7-9	TRBJ2-2
CASSQGARQGLYNEQFF	TGCGCCAGCAGCCAAGGGGCCAGGCAGGGGTTATACAATGAGCAGTTCTTC	NA	NA	TRBV4-1	TRBJ2-1
CAMREALNTEAFF	TGTGCCATGAGAGAAGCGTTGAACACTGAAGCTTTCTTT	NA	NA	TRBV10-3	TRBJ1-1
CASSPGTSGRADTQYF	TGTGCCAGCAGCCCCGGGACTAGCGGGAGGGCCGATACGCAGTATTTT	TRBD2	medium-sized	TRBV7-9	TRBJ2-3
CASRSRGGHTEAFF	TGTGCCAGCAGATCCCGGGGCGGGCACACTGAAGCTTTCTTT	NA	few	TRBV5-8	TRBJ1-1
CASSQVWGDSQETQYF	TGCGCCAGCAGCCAAGTTTGGGGGGACTCACAAGAGACCCAGTACTTC	NA	NA	TRBV4-1	TRBJ2-5
CSVEGQQNTEAFF	TGCAGCGTTGAAGGACAGCAGAACACTGAAGCTTTCTTT	NA	few	TRBV29-1	TRBJ1-1
CSVVRSGGAYEQYF	TGCAGCGTTGTTAGGTCAGGGGGCGCGTACGAGCAGTACTTC	TRBD1	NA	TRBV29-1	TRBJ2-7
CASSPQGPQGGNQPQHF	TGTGCCAGCTCACCACAAGGGCCGCAGGGCGGCAATCAGCCCCAGCATTTT	NA	few	TRBV18	TRBJ1-5
CATSRGEETQYF	TGTGCCACCAGCAGGGGTGAGGAGACCCAGTACTTC	NA	NA	TRBV15	TRBJ2-5
CASSEREIGTQYF	TGTGCCAGCAGTGAACGGGAGATTGGGACCCAGTACTTC	NA	NA	TRBV2	TRBJ2-5
CSVEVLSRDTQYF	TGCAGCGTTGAGGTCCTCTCCAGAGATACGCAGTATTTT	NA	NA	TRBV29-1	TRBJ2-3
CSVEERNYEQYF	TGCAGCGTTGAAGAGAGGAACTACGAGCAGTACTTC	NA	NA	TRBV29-1	TRBJ2-7
CSAARGAGFTGELFF	TGCAGCGCCGCCCGAGGAGCGGGGTTCACCGGGGAGCTGTTTTTT	TRBD2	NA	TRBV29-1	TRBJ2-2
CASSLGQTGSPLHF	TGTGCCAGCAGTCTCGGACAGACGGGATCACCCCTCCACTTT	NA	few	TRBV5-6	TRBJ1-6
CASSREGSKQFF	TGTGCCAGCAGCCGGGAGGGGTCCAAGCAGTTCTTC	TRBD2	few	TRBV14	TRBJ2-1
CASSLKTLRWWGNQPQHF	TGTGCCAGTAGCCTCAAGACCTTAAGGTGGTGGGGCAATCAGCCCCAGCATTTT	NA	NA	TRBV19	TRBJ1-5